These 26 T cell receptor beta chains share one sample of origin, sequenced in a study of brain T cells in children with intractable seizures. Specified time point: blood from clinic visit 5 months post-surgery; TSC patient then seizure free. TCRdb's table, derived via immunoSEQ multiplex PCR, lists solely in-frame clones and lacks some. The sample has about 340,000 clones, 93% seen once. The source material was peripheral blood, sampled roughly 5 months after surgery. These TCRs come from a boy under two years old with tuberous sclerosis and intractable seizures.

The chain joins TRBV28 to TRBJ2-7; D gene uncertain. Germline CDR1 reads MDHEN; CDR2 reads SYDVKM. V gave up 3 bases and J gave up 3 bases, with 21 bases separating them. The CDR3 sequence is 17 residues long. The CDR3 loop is CASSFLLFRQAIYEQYF. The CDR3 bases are TGTGCCAGCAGTTTTCTTCTATTTAGACAAGCAATCTACGAGCAGTACTTC.

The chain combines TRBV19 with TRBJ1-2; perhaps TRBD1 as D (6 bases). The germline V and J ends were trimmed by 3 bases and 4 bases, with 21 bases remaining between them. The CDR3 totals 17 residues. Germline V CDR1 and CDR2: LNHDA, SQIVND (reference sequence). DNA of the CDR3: TGTGCCAGTAGTATCCCTCAACGACAGGAGTTCTTCTATGGCTACACCTTC. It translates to CASSIPQRQEFFYGYTF.

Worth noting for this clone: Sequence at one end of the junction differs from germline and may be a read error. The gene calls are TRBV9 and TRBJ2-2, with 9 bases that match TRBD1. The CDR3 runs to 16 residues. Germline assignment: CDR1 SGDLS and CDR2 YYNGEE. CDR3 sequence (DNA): TGTGCCGGCAGCTTTACAGGGGGCGTCGGCACCGGGGAGCTGTTTTTT. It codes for CAGSFTGGVGTGELFF.

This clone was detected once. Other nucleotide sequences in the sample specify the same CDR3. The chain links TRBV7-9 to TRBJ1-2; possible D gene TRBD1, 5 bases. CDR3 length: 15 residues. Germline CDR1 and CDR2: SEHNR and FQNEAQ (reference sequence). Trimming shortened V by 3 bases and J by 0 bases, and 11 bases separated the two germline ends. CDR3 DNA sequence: TGTGCCAGCAGCTTTGGGACGGCAGCTAACTATGGCTACACCTTC. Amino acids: CASSFGTAANYGYTF.

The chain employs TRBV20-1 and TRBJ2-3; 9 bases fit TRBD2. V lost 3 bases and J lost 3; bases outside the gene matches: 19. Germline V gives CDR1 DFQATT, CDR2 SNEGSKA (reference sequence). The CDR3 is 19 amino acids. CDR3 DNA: TGCAGTGCTAGTGATTTTTGGCGGGAGGGCCTTACGTCGACAGATACGCAGTATTTT. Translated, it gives CSASDFWREGLTSTDTQYF.

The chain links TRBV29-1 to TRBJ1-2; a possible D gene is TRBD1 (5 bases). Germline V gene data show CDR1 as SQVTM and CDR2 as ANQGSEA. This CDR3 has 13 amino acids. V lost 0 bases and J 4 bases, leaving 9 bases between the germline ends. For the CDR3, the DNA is TGCAGCGTTGAAGATTGGGGGGGCTATGGCTACACCTTC. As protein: CSVEDWGGYGYTF.

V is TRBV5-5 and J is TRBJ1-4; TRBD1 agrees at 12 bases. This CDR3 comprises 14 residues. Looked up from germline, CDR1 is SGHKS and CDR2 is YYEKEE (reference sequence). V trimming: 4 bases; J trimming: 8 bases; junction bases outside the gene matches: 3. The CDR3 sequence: CASSPGTGGEKLFF. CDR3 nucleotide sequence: TGTGCCAGCAGCCCCGGGACAGGGGGCGAAAAACTGTTTTTT.

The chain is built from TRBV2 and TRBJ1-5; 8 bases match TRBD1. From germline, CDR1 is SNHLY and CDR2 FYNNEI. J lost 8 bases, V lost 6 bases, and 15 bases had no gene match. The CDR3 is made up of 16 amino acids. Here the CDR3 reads CASSRGRDRQVKPQHF. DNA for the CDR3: TGTGCCAGCAGCCGCGGAAGGGACAGGCAGGTGAAGCCCCAGCATTTT.

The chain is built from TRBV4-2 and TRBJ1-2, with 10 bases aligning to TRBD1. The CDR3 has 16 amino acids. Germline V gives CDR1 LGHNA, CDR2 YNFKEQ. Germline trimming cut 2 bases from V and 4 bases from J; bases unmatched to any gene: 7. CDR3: CASSQTGTGDSYGYTF. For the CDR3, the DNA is TGTGCCAGCAGCCAAACCGGGACAGGGGACTCCTATGGCTACACCTTC.

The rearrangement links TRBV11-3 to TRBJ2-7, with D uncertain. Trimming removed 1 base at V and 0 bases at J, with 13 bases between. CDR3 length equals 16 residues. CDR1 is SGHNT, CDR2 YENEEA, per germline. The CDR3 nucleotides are TGTGCCAGCAGCTTAGTCCCTGTGCCCGGCTCCTACGAGCAGTACTTC. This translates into CASSLVPVPGSYEQYF.

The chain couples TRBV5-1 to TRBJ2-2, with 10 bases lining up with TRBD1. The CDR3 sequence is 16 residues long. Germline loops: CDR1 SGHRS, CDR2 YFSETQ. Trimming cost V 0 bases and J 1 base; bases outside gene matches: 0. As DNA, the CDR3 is TGCGCCAGCAGCTTGGGGGACAGGGGGAACACCGGGGAGCTGTTTTTT. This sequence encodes CASSLGDRGNTGELFF. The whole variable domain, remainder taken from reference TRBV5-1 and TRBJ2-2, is KAGVTQTPRYLIKTRGQQVTLSCSPISGHRSVSWYQQTPGQGLQFLFEYFSETQRNKGNFPGRFSGRQFSNSRSEMNVSTLELGDSALYLCASSLGDRGNTGELFFGEGSRLTVL.

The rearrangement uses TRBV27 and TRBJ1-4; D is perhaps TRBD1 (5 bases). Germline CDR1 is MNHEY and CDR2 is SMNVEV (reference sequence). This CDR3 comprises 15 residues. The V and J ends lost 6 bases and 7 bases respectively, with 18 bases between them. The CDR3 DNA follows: TGTGCCAGCAGACGGGACGGGACGATGGGTGAAAAACTGTTTTTT. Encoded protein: CASRRDGTMGEKLFF.

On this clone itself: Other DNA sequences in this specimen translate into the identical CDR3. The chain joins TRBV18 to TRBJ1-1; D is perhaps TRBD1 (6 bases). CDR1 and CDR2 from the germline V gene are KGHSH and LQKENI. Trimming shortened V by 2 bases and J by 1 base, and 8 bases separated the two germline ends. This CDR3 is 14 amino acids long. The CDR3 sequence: CASSPSGQNTEAFF. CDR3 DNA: TGTGCCAGCTCACCATCGGGACAGAACACTGAAGCTTTCTTT.

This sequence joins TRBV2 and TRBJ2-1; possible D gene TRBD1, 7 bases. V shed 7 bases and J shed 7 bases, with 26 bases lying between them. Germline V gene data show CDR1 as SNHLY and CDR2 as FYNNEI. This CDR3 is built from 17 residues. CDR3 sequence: CASTSLRVGRGVNEQFF. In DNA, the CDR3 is TGTGCCAGCACCTCTTTAAGGGTCGGCAGGGGGGTGAATGAGCAGTTCTTC.

CDR3 coding DNA: TGTGCCAGCAGTTACTCGATCCCAGGGCGCTCCGGGGAGCTGTTTTTT. It translates to CASSYSIPGRSGELFF. The rearrangement links TRBV6-5 to TRBJ2-2, with D perhaps matching TRBD1 (5 bases). There are 16 residues in the CDR3. Germline V gene lookup returns CDR1 MNHEY and CDR2 SVGAGI. V was trimmed by 0 bases and J by 6 bases, leaving 14 bases between them.

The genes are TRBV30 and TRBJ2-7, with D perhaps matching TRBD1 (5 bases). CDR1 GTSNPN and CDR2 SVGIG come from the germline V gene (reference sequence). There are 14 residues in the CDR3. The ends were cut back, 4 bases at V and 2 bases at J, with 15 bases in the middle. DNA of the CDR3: TGTGCCTGGACCTCCACAGGTGCGGCCTACGAGCAGTACTTC. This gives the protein CAWTSTGAAYEQYF.

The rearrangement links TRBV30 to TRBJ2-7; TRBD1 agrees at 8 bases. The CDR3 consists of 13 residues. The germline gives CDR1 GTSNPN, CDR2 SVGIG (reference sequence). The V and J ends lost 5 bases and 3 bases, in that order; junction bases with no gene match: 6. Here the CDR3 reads CAWEVGQGYEQYF. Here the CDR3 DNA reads TGTGCCTGGGAAGTCGGACAGGGCTACGAGCAGTACTTC.

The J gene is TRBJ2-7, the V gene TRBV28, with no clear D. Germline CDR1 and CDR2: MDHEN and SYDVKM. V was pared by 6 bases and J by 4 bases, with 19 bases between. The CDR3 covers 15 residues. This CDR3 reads CASRPELDVMYEQYF. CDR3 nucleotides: TGTGCCAGCAGACCGGAACTGGACGTCATGTACGAGCAGTACTTC.

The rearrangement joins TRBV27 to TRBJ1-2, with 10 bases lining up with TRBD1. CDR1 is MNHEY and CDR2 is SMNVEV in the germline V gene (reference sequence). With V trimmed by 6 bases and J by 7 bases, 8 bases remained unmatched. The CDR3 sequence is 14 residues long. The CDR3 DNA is TGTGCCAGCAGCTACGGACAGGGGGTTGCTGGCTACACCTTC. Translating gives CASSYGQGVAGYTF.

This CDR3 is CASRSGGANEQFF. CDR3 coding DNA: TGTGCCAGCCGCTCCGGGGGGGCCAATGAGCAGTTCTTC. The chain joins TRBV12-3 or TRBV12-4 to TRBJ2-1, with 8 bases matching TRBD2. The trim removed 8 bases at V and 6 bases at J, leaving 6 bases unmatched. This CDR3 spans 13 amino acids.

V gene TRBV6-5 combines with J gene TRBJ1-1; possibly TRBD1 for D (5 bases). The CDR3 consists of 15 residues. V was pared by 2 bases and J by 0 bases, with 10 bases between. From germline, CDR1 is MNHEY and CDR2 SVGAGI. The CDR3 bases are TGTGCCAGCAGTTACGGTACAGGACTGAACACTGAAGCTTTCTTT. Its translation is CASSYGTGLNTEAFF.

As DNA, the CDR3 is TGTGCCAGCAGCTTACTGGTCTACGAGCAGTACTTC. Protein: CASSLLVYEQYF. J is TRBJ2-7 and V is TRBV11-2; D is ambiguous. The CDR3 loop spans 12 amino acids. The germline CDR1 and CDR2 sequences are SGHAT and FQNNGV. The V gene lost 2 bases and the J gene lost 3 bases, with 5 bases spanning the gap.

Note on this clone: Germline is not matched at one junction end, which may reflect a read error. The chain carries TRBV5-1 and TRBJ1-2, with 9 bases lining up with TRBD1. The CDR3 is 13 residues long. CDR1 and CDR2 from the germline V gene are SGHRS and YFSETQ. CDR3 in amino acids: CASSPWTGEKGAF. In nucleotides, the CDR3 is TGCGCCAGCAGCCCCTGGACAGGGGAAAAGGGCGCCTTC.

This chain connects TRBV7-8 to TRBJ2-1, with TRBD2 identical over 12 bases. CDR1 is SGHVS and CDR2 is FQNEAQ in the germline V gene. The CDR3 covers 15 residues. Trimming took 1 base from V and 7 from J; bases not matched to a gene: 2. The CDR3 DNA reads TGTGCCAGCAGCTTAGTGACTAGCGGGAGAAATGAGCAGTTCTTC. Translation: CASSLVTSGRNEQFF.

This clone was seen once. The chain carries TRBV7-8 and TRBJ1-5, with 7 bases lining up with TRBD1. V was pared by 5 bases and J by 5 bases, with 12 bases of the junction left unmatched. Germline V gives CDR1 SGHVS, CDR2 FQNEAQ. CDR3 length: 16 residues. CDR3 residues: CASSHAGQADHQPQHF. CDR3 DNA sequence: TGTGCCAGCAGCCACGCCGGACAGGCTGACCATCAGCCCCAGCATTTT. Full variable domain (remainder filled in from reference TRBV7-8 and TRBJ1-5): GAGVSQSPRYKVAKRGQDVALRCDPISGHVSLFWYQQALGQGPEFLTYFQNEAQLDKSGLPSDRFFAERPEGSVSTLKIQRTQQEDSAVYLCASSHAGQADHQPQHFGDGTRLSIL.

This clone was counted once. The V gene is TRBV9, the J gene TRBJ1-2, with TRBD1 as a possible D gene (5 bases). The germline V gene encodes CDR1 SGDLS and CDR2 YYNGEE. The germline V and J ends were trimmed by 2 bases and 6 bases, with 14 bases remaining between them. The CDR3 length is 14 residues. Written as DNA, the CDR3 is TGTGCCAGCAGCGTTGTGCAGGGTGCTGATGGCTACACCTTC. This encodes CASSVVQGADGYTF. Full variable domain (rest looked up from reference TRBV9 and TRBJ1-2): DSGVTQTPKHLITATGQRVTLRCSPRSGDLSVYWYQQSLDQGLQFLIQYYNGEERAKGNILERFSAQQFPDLHSELNLSSLELGDSALYFCASSVVQGADGYTFGSGTRLTVV.